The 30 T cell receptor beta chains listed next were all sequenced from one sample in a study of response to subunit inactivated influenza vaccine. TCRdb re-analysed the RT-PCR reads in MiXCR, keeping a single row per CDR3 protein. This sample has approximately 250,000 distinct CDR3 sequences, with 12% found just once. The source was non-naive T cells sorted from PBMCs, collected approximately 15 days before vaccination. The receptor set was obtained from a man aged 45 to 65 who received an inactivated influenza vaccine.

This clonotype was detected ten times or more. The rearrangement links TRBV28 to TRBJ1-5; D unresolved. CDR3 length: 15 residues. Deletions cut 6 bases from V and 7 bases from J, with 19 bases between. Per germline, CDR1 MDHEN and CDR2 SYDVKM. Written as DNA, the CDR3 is TGTGCCAGCAGCCCCGCCTCGTCTGGAGAACAGCCCCAGCATTTT. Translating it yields CASSPASSGEQPQHF.

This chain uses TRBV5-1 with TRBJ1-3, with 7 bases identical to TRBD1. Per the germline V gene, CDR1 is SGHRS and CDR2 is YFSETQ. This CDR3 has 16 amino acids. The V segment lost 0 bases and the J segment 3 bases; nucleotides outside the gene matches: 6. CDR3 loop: CASSLDGRGGGNTIYF. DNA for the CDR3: TGCGCCAGCAGCTTGGACGGCAGGGGGGGTGGAAACACCATATATTTT.

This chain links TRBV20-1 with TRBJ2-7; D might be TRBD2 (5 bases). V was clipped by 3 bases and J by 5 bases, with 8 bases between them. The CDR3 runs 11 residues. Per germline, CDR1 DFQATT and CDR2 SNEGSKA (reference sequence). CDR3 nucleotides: TGCAGTGCTAGTATCGGGGACGAGCAGTACTTC. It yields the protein CSASIGDEQYF.

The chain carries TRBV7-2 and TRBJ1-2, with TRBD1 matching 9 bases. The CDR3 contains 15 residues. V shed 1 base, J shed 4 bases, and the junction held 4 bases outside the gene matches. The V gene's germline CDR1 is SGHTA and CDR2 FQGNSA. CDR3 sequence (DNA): TGTGCCAGCAGCTTAGACAGGGGGCAGTGCTATGGCTACACCTTC. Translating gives CASSLDRGQCYGYTF. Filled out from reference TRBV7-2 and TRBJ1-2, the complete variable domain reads GAGVSQSPSNKVTEKGKDVELRCDPISGHTALYWYRQSLGQGLEFLIYFQGNSAPDKSGLPSDRFSAERTGGSVSTLTIQRTQQEDSAVYLCASSLDRGQCYGYTFGSGTRLTVV.

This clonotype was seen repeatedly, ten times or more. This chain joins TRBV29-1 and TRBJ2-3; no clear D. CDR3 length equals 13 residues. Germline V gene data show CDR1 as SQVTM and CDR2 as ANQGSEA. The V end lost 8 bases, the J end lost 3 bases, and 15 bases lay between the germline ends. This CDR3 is CSPRVQGTDTQYF. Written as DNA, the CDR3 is TGCAGCCCTAGGGTCCAAGGGACAGATACGCAGTATTTT.

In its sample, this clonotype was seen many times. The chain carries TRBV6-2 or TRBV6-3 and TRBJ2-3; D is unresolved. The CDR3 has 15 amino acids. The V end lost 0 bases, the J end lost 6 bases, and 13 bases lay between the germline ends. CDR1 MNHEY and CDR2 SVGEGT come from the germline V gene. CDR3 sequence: CASSYSPTTLDTQYF. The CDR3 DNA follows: TGTGCCAGCAGTTACTCGCCGACGACTTTGGATACGCAGTATTTT.

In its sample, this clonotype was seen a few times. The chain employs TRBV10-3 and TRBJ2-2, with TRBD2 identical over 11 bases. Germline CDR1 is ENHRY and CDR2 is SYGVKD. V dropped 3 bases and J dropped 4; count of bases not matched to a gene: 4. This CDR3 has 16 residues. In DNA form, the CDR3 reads TGTGCCATCAGTGACACTAGCGGGAGAGGCACCGGGGAGCTGTTTTTT. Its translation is CAISDTSGRGTGELFF.

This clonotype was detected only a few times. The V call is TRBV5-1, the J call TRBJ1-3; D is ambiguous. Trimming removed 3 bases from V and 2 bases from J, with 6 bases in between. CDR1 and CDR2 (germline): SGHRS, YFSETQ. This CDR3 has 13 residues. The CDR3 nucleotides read TGCGCCAGCAGCTACGAGGCTGGAAACACCATATATTTT. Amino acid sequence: CASSYEAGNTIYF.

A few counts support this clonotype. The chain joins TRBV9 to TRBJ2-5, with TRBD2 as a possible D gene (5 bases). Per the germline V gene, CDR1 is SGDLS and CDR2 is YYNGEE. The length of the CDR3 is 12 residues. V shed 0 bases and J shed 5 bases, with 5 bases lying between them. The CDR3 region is CASSVGGETQYF. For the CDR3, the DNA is TGTGCCAGCAGCGTAGGAGGGGAGACCCAGTACTTC.

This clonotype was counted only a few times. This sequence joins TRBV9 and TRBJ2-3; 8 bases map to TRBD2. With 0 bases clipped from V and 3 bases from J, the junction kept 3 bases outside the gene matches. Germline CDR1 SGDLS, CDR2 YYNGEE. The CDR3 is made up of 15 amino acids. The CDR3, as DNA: TGTGCCAGCAGCGTAGGCGGGGGGCTAACAGATACGCAGTATTTT. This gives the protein CASSVGGGLTDTQYF.

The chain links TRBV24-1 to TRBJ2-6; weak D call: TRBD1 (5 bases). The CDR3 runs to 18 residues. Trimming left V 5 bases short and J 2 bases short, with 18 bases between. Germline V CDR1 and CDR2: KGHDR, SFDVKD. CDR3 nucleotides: TGTGCCACCAGTGCCGCTTCGGTAGGGGTACCTGGGGCCAACGTCCTGACTTTC. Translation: CATSAASVGVPGANVLTF.

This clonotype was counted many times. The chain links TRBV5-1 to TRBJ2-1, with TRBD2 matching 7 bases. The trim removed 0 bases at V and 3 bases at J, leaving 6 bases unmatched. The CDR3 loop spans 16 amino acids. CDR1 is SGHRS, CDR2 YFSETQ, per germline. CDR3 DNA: TGCGCCAGCAGCTTGGCGGCTAGCGGAGGCTACAATGAGCAGTTCTTC. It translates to CASSLAASGGYNEQFF.

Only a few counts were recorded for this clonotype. CDR3 in DNA: TGTGCCAGCAGCGTAGTTGGAGCTAAGGTCGGCACTGAAGCTTTCTTT. It codes for CASSVVGAKVGTEAFF. The chain employs TRBV9 and TRBJ1-1, with D unclear. This CDR3 has 16 amino acids. The germline V and J ends were trimmed by 0 bases and 4 bases, with 16 bases remaining between them. Germline-derived CDR1 and CDR2 are SGDLS and YYNGEE.

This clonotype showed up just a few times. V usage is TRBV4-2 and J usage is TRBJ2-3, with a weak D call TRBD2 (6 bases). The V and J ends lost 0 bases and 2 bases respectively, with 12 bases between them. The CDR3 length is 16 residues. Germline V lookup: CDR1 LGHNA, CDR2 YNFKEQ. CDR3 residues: CASSQDVTRDTDTQYF. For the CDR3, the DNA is TGTGCCAGCAGCCAAGATGTGACGCGGGACACAGATACGCAGTATTTT.

This CDR3 reads CSAGGSGEYGYTF. CDR3 nucleotide sequence: TGCAGTGCTGGGGGTTCCGGGGAGTATGGCTACACCTTC. The chain carries TRBV20-1 and TRBJ1-2, with a tentative D call TRBD1 (5 bases). V lost 5 bases to trimming and J lost 5 bases, with 15 bases between them. The CDR3 spans 13 residues. Germline V lookup: CDR1 DFQATT, CDR2 SNEGSKA (reference sequence).

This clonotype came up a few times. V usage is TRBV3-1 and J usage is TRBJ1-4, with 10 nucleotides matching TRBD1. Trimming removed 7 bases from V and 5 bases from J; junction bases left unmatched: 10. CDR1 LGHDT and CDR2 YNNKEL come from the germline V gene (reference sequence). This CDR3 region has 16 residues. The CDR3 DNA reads TGTGCCAGCAAGTCTAATCTGGGACAGGGGAATGAAAAACTGTTTTTT. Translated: CASKSNLGQGNEKLFF.

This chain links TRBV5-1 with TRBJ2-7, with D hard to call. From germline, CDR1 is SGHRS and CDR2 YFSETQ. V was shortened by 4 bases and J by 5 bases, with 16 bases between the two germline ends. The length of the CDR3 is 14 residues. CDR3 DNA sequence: TGCGCCAGCAGCGCGAATGCCAGGAACAACGAGCAGTACTTC. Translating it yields CASSANARNNEQYF.

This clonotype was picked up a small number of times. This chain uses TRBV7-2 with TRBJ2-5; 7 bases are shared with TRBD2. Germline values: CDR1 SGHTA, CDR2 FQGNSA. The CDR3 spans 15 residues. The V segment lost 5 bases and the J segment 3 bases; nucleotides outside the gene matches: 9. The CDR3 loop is CASSRQEGTKETQYF. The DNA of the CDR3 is TGTGCCAGCAGCCGCCAAGAGGGGACTAAAGAGACCCAGTACTTC.

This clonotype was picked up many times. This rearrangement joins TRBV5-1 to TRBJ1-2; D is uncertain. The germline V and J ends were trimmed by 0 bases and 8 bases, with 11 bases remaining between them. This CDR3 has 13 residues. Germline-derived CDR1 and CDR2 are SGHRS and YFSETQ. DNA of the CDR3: TGCGCCAGCAGCTTGGACGGCCTCGGCGGCTACACCTTC. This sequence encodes CASSLDGLGGYTF.

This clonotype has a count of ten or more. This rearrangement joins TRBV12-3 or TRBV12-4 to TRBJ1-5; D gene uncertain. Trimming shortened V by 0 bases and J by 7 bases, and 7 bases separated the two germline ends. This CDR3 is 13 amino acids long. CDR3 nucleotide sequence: TGTGCCAGCAGTTTAGCCGGAACCCAGCCCCAGCATTTT. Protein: CASSLAGTQPQHF.

The CDR3 DNA follows: TGCAGTGCCCCGACCGGGGACCTTTTAGCCAAAAACATTCAGTACTTC. This encodes CSAPTGDLLAKNIQYF. The chain employs TRBV20-1 and TRBJ2-4; D could derive from TRBD1 or TRBD2 (5 bases each). The germline V gene encodes CDR1 DFQATT and CDR2 SNEGSKA (reference sequence). CDR3 size: 16 residues. Between the trimmed V and J ends, which lost 6 bases and 0 bases, there was a span of 18 bases.

In DNA form, the CDR3 reads TGTGCCAGCAGTTCAGTCAGGCCTTGGGAGCAGTACTTC. Its protein product is CASSSVRPWEQYF. This chain uses TRBV12-3 or TRBV12-4 with TRBJ2-7; no clear D gene. This CDR3 is 13 amino acids long. Trimming stripped 4 bases from V and 7 bases from J, with 14 bases between.

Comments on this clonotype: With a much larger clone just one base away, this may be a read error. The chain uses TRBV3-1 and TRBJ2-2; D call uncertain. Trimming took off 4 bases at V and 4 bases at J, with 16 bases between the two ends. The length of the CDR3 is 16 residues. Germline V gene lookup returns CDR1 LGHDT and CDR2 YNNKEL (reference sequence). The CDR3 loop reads CASSRDLLYGTGELFF. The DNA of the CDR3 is TGTGCCAGCAGCCGAGATTTACTCTATGGCACCGGGGAGCTGTTTTTT.

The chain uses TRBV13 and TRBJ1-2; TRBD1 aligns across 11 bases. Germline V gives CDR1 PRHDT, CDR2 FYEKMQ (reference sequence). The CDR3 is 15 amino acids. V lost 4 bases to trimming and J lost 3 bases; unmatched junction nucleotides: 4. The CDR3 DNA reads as TGTGCCAGCAGCTCGGGACAGGGGGGAGACTATGGCTACACCTTC. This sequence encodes CASSSGQGGDYGYTF.

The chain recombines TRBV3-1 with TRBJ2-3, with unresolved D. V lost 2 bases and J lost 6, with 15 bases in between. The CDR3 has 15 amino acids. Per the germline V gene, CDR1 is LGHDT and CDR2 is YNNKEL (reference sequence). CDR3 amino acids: CASSQSLLFQDTQYF. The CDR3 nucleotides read TGTGCCAGCAGCCAATCCCTCCTCTTCCAGGATACGCAGTATTTT.

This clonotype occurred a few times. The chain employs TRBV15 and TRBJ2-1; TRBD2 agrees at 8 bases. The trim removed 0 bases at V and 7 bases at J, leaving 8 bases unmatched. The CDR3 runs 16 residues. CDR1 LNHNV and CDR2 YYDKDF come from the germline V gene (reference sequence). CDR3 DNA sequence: TGTGCCACCAGCAGAGATCCCAGCGGGAGTGGAAATGAGCAGTTCTTC. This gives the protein CATSRDPSGSGNEQFF. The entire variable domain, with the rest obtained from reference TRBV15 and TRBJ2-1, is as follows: DAMVIQNPRYQVTQFGKPVTLSCSQTLNHNVMYWYQQKSSQAPKLLFHYYDKDFNNEADTPDNFQSRRPNTSFCFLDIRSPGLGDTAMYLCATSRDPSGSGNEQFFGPGTRLTVL.

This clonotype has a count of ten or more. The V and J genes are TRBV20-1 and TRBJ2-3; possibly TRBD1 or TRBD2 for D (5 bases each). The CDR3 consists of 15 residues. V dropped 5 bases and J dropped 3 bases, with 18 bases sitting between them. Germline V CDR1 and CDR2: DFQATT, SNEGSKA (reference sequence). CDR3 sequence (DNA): TGCAGTGCTCAGAGGTTTGGGGGAAGGACAGATACGCAGTATTTT. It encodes CSAQRFGGRTDTQYF.

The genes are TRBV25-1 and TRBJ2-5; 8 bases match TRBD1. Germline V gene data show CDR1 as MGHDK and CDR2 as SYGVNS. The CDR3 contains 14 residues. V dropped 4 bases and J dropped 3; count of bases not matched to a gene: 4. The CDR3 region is CASSADRGKETQYF. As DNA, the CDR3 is TGTGCCAGCAGTGCAGACAGGGGAAAAGAGACCCAGTACTTC.

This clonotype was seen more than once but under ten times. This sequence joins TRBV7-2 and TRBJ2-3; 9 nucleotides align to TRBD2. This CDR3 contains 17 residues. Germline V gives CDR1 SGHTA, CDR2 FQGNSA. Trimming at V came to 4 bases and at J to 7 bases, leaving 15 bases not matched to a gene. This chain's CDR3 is CASSSSSGAGGQYTQYF. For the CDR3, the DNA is TGTGCCAGCAGCTCCTCTTCAGGAGCGGGGGGACAATATACGCAGTATTTT. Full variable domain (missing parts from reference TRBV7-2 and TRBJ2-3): GAGVSQSPSNKVTEKGKDVELRCDPISGHTALYWYRQSLGQGLEFLIYFQGNSAPDKSGLPSDRFSAERTGGSVSTLTIQRTQQEDSAVYLCASSSSSGAGGQYTQYFGPGTRLTVL.

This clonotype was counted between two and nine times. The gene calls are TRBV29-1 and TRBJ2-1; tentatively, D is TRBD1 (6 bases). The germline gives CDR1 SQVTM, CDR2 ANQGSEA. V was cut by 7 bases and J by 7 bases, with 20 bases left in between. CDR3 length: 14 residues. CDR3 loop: CSAQIPSRGNEQFF. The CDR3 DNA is TGCAGCGCTCAAATTCCTAGTAGGGGGAATGAGCAGTTCTTC.